Each of the 5 T cell receptor beta chains below was sequenced from the same sample in a study of T cells in Graves' hyperthyroidism and ophthalmopathy. Researchers took RNA transcripts and amplified the TCR beta CDR3 regions from them. First-round RT-PCR with HTBI primers amplified the TCR CDR3 region. A single record per CDR3 protein comes from TCRdb applying MiXCR to the multiplex PCR reads. The data contain approximately 590,000 distinct CDR3 sequences, approximately 44% of them singletons. Source material: peripheral blood or thyroid tissue (not recorded which). These receptors came from a young woman with Graves' hyperthyroidism.

The chain recombines TRBV2 with TRBJ1-6; D unresolved. V was trimmed by 3 bases and J by 13 bases, leaving 16 bases between them. Germline V gene data show CDR1 as SNHLY and CDR2 as FYNNEI. The CDR3 is 14 residues long. The CDR3 DNA sequence: TGTGCCAGCAGTGAGGGAGTTAGCAATCAGCCCCTCCACTTT. It is translated as CASSEGVSNQPLHF.

This clonotype has only one observation. The CDR3 carries no conserved terminal phenylalanine or tryptophan, so it likely arises from a read error. This sequence joins TRBV6-1 and TRBJ2-5, with 13 bases that match TRBD2. Germline V gene data show CDR1 as MNHNS and CDR2 as SASEGT. The CDR3 runs to 15 residues. CDR3 amino acids: CVSSELAGGQETQYL. CDR3 bases: TGTGTCAGCAGTGAACTAGCGGGAGGGCAAGAGACCCAGTACCTC.

In its sample, this clonotype was seen a few times. V gene TRBV7-3 combines with J gene TRBJ2-5, with D possibly being TRBD1 or TRBD2 (5 bases each). The germline CDR1 and CDR2 sequences are SGHTA and FQGTGA. CDR3 size: 13 residues. Trimming took off 3 bases at V and 7 bases at J, with 12 bases between the two ends. As DNA, the CDR3 is TGTGCCAGCAGCTTGAGGGCCCAGGGGACCCAGTACTTC. This sequence encodes CASSLRAQGTQYF.

Only a few counts were recorded for this clonotype. The chain recombines TRBV7-8 with TRBJ1-5; no clear D gene. V dropped 2 bases and J dropped 1 base, with 9 bases sitting between them. The CDR3 spans 15 residues. The germline V gene has CDR1 SGHVS and CDR2 FQNEAQ. CDR3 sequence: CASSLNRGSNQPQHF. For the CDR3, the DNA is TGTGCCAGCAGCTTAAATCGTGGAAGCAATCAGCCCCAGCATTTT.

This chain joins TRBV7-3 and TRBJ1-3; no clear D. Trimming stripped 5 bases from V and 0 bases from J, with 11 bases between. Looked up from germline, CDR1 is SGHTA and CDR2 is FQGTGA. The CDR3 is 15 residues long. This chain's CDR3 is CASSLVSSSGNTIYF. CDR3 bases: TGTGCCAGCAGCCTAGTATCCAGCTCTGGAAACACCATATATTTT.